This entry lists 22 T cell receptor beta chains sequenced from one sample in a study of identical twins. TCRdb re-derived calls from the 5' RACE reads in MiXCR, one entry per CDR3 protein. The sample holds 400,000 to 550,000 distinct CDR3 sequences, 22% seen once. The same data also contributed to another study, on T cells expressing NK-cell markers.

The material sequenced was CD4+ T cells sorted from blood. All receptors derive from a woman aged 18-30 years in good health.

The chain couples TRBV5-1 to TRBJ1-1; no clear D gene. V lost 5 bases and J 7 bases, leaving 15 bases between the germline ends. The CDR3 has 13 residues. The germline CDR1 and CDR2 sequences are SGHRS and YFSETQ. The CDR3 here is CASRREIFDEAFF. In DNA, the CDR3 is TGCGCCAGCAGACGGGAGATATTCGATGAAGCTTTCTTT.

This sequence joins TRBV20-1 and TRBJ1-1; D unresolved. Trimming pared 4 bases from V and 6 bases from J, leaving 9 bases between. This CDR3 has 11 amino acids. Germline CDR1 DFQATT, CDR2 SNEGSKA (reference sequence). The CDR3 sequence: CSATRPPEAFF. In DNA form, the CDR3 reads TGCAGTGCTACCCGGCCGCCTGAAGCTTTCTTT.

The V and J genes are TRBV30 and TRBJ1-1; maybe TRBD1 (6 bases). The germline V gene has CDR1 GTSNPN and CDR2 SVGIG (reference sequence). The CDR3 consists of 15 residues. V shed 3 bases and J shed 8 bases, with 22 bases lying between them. The CDR3 sequence is CAWRGGGVELTEAFF. The CDR3 DNA reads as TGTGCCTGGAGAGGGGGTGGGGTTGAACTGACGGAAGCTTTCTTT.

The chain joins TRBV12-3 or TRBV12-4 to TRBJ2-1, with 10 nucleotides matching TRBD1. The CDR3 totals 16 residues. The trim removed 5 bases at V and 0 bases at J, leaving 4 bases unmatched. The CDR3 nucleotides are TGTGCCAGCAGTATGACAGGGGGCCCCTCCTACAATGAGCAGTTCTTC. Translation: CASSMTGGPSYNEQFF.

V and J are TRBV7-2 and TRBJ2-4; D perhaps matches TRBD2 (6 bases). The CDR3 runs to 13 residues. Per germline, CDR1 SGHTA and CDR2 FQGNSA. V was trimmed by 3 bases and J by 8 bases, leaving 11 bases between them. CDR3 amino acids: CASSFGWGDIQYF. As DNA, the CDR3 is TGTGCCAGCAGCTTCGGCTGGGGGGACATTCAGTACTTC.

This clonotype has ten or more counts. The chain is built from TRBV5-1 and TRBJ2-3; perhaps TRBD1 as D (7 bases). The CDR3 length is 15 residues. Germline V gene data show CDR1 as SGHRS and CDR2 as YFSETQ. The V and J ends lost 4 bases and 2 bases respectively, with 14 bases between them. The CDR3 DNA reads as TGCGCCAGCAGCCCCACCAGGGGGGTCACAGATACGCAGTATTTT. Its translation: CASSPTRGVTDTQYF. The complete variable domain, with remaining parts taken from reference TRBV5-1 and TRBJ2-3, reads KAGVTQTPRYLIKTRGQQVTLSCSPISGHRSVSWYQQTPGQGLQFLFEYFSETQRNKGNFPGRFSGRQFSNSRSEMNVSTLELGDSALYLCASSPTRGVTDTQYFGPGTRLTVL.

J is TRBJ2-1 and V is TRBV12-3 or TRBV12-4, with a tentative D call TRBD1 (5 bases). The length of the CDR3 is 15 residues. Deletions cut 7 bases from V and 3 bases from J, with 16 bases between. In DNA form, the CDR3 reads TGTGCCAGCACCAGGCTTGGGCAGGGCTACAATGAGCAGTTCTTC. As protein: CASTRLGQGYNEQFF.

This clonotype showed up many times. This chain links TRBV4-3 with TRBJ2-7; tentatively, D is TRBD2 (6 bases). CDR3 length equals 13 residues. V was pared by 2 bases and J by 9 bases, with 14 bases between. The germline gives CDR1 LGHNA, CDR2 YSLEER. CDR3 protein: CASSQLLAGGQYF. DNA for the CDR3: TGCGCCAGCAGCCAACTCCTAGCCGGGGGGCAGTACTTC.

The table lists this clonotype with a few counts. The chain employs TRBV20-1 and TRBJ2-7; tentative D call: TRBD2 (5 bases). This CDR3 region has 17 residues. The germline V gene encodes CDR1 DFQATT and CDR2 SNEGSKA (reference sequence). V was cut by 0 bases and J by 1 base, with 19 bases left in between. The CDR3 loop reads CSARDRSIGVTSYEQYF. The CDR3 nucleotides read TGCAGTGCTAGAGATCGCTCGATCGGGGTTACTTCCTACGAGCAGTACTTC.

This rearrangement joins TRBV6-5 to TRBJ1-1; D not certain. Germline lookup yields CDR1 MNHEY and CDR2 SVGAGI. The CDR3 runs to 14 residues. V dropped 2 bases and J dropped 2 bases, with 9 bases sitting between them. CDR3 nucleotide sequence: TGTGCCAGCAGTTACAATGGGGAAAACACTGAAGCTTTCTTT. Encoded protein: CASSYNGENTEAFF.

J is TRBJ1-2 and V is TRBV20-1, with a tentative D call TRBD1 (5 bases). In germline, CDR1 is DFQATT, CDR2 SNEGSKA (reference sequence). V lost 5 bases, J lost 3 bases, and 10 bases lay in between. The CDR3 loop spans 12 amino acids. The CDR3 DNA reads as TGCAGTGCTCGCCGGGACTACTATGGCTACACCTTC. This encodes CSARRDYYGYTF.

This chain connects TRBV11-1 to TRBJ2-5; 7 bases match TRBD2. The CDR3 is 14 residues long. The junction had 5 bases not matched to a gene; V was cut back by 4 bases and J by 3 bases. Germline V gene lookup returns CDR1 SGHAT and CDR2 FQDESV (reference sequence). CDR3 DNA sequence: TGTGCCAGCAGCTATCGGGACTACGAAGAGACCCAGTACTTC. It translates to CASSYRDYEETQYF.

The rearrangement joins TRBV12-3 or TRBV12-4 to TRBJ1-1, with D tentatively TRBD1 (6 bases). V was shortened by 6 bases and J by 0 bases, with 23 bases between the two germline ends. There are 18 residues in the CDR3. The CDR3 DNA follows: TGTGCCAGCAGCCCCCGATGGCCTGGGGGGCATCTGAACACTGAAGCTTTCTTT. It specifies CASSPRWPGGHLNTEAFF.

This clonotype was observed once. This chain links TRBV6-5 with TRBJ2-5; the D gene is possibly TRBD1 (6 bases). The germline CDR1 and CDR2 sequences are MNHEY and SVGAGI. Between the trimmed V and J ends, which lost 4 bases and 3 bases, there was a span of 9 bases. The CDR3 is 13 amino acids. The CDR3 loop is CASSWGQKETQYF. CDR3 DNA: TGTGCCAGCAGTTGGGGACAAAAAGAGACCCAGTACTTC.

The chain links TRBV3-1 to TRBJ2-7, with 9 bases identical to TRBD2. The trim removed 1 base at V and 3 bases at J, leaving 7 bases unmatched. Germline V gene data show CDR1 as LGHDT and CDR2 as YNNKEL (reference sequence). This CDR3 is built from 16 residues. CDR3 in DNA: TGTGCCAGCAGCCAAGGACCTAGCGGGATATTCTACGAGCAGTACTTC. It is translated as CASSQGPSGIFYEQYF.

In its sample, this clonotype was seen once. Being one base from a much bigger clone, this may be a read error. The chain has TRBV12-5 and TRBJ2-3; D may be TRBD2 (5 bases). The length of the CDR3 is 15 residues. Looked up from germline, CDR1 is LGHNT and CDR2 is FRNRAP. This CDR3 is CASGLGGYEGDMQYF. The CDR3 coding sequence is TGTGCTAGTGGTTTGGGGGGTTATGAGGGAGATATGCAGTATTTT.

The rearrangement links TRBV20-1 to TRBJ2-3; D is uncertain. CDR1 and CDR2 from the germline V gene are DFQATT and SNEGSKA (reference sequence). CDR3 length equals 14 residues. V was trimmed by 3 bases and J by 0 bases, leaving 10 bases between them. CDR3 DNA sequence: TGCAGTGCTAGGATCAGAGATAGCACAGATACGCAGTATTTT. Translation gives CSARIRDSTDTQYF.

CDR3 protein: CASSLNRSPLHF. The CDR3 coding sequence is TGTGCCAGCAGCTTAAATAGATCACCCCTCCACTTT. The chain employs TRBV7-9 and TRBJ1-6, with D unresolved. V was trimmed by 2 bases and J by 10 bases, leaving 6 bases between them. The germline V gene encodes CDR1 SEHNR and CDR2 FQNEAQ (reference sequence). The CDR3 loop spans 12 amino acids.

This clonotype was seen a handful of times. This sequence joins TRBV27 and TRBJ2-2; 8 bases are shared with TRBD1. This CDR3 contains 15 residues. V trimming: 8 bases; J trimming: 3 bases; junction bases outside the gene matches: 8. Germline assignment: CDR1 MNHEY and CDR2 SMNVEV (reference sequence). The CDR3, as DNA: TGTGCCAGCCGCCATGGGACAGGAGACACCGGGGAGCTGTTTTTT. Translation gives CASRHGTGDTGELFF.

The sample holds a few counts of this clonotype. The V gene is TRBV30, the J gene TRBJ1-2, with D unresolved. Germline V gives CDR1 GTSNPN, CDR2 SVGIG (reference sequence). The ends were cut back, 0 bases at V and 6 bases at J, with 11 bases in the middle. There are 13 residues in the CDR3. The CDR3 spells CAWSVMPSDGYTF. The CDR3, as DNA: TGTGCCTGGAGTGTAATGCCCTCCGATGGCTACACCTTC.

In this sample, this clonotype turned up a few times. J is TRBJ1-6 and V is TRBV20-1, with a weak D call TRBD1 (5 bases). CDR1 and CDR2 (germline): DFQATT, SNEGSKA (reference sequence). The CDR3 length is 15 residues. Trimming shortened V by 1 base and J by 9 bases, and 16 bases separated the two germline ends. For the CDR3, the DNA is TGCAGTGCTAGAGTGTTCCAGGGAGAAAGTTCACCCCTCCACTTT. This encodes CSARVFQGESSPLHF.

Turning to this clonotype: This may be a read error, as it is one base from a much larger clone. This chain uses TRBV7-2 with TRBJ2-7; maybe TRBD2 (6 bases). CDR3 length equals 15 residues. V dropped 2 bases and J dropped 7 bases, with 18 bases sitting between them. CDR1 and CDR2 (germline): SGHTA, FQGNSA. The CDR3 bases are TGTGCCAGCAGCTTAATGGCTAGCGTGATGGGGGAGCAGTACTTC. The encoded protein is CASSLMASVMGEQYF.